A selection of T cell receptor beta chains follows, all from one sample in a study of response to subunit inactivated influenza vaccine. Each CDR3 protein is one row after TCRdb ran MiXCR on the RT-PCR reads. This table holds about 800,000 distinct CDR3 sequences, about 20% found once. The source was PBMCs from blood, collected roughly 5 days after vaccination. The source is a man between 50 and 59 years old who received an inactivated influenza vaccine. CDR3s include the opening cysteine and the closing phenylalanine or tryptophan.

>TRBJ2-2|TRBV7-2
CASSFPAGELFF
>TRBJ2-1|TRBV5-1
CASRREGYNEQFF
>TRBJ2-1|TRBV27
CASSPLVGGYNEQFF
>TRBJ2-7|TRBV29-1
CSVESRRRLISSYEQYF
>TRBJ2-7|TRBV25-1
CASSDQRGSYEQYF
>TRBJ1-5|TRBV6-2/TRBV6-3
CASSGQARNQPQHF
>TRBJ2-2|TRBV4-3
CASSQSGRMQGTGELFF
>TRBJ2-5|TRBV7-2
CASSPHEGKTQYF
>TRBJ2-6|TRBV6-2/TRBV6-3
CASSYSRISGANVLTF
>TRBJ1-4|TRBV12-3/TRBV12-4
CASTFAGTTNEKLFF
>TRBJ2-5|TRBV15
CATSRDRGRGREETQYF
>TRBJ1-2|TRBV11-2
CASREPGTGDGYTF
>TRBJ2-3|TRBV20-1
CSARVAGTPDTQYF
>TRBJ1-1|TRBV7-8
CASSLGTLNMNTEAFF
>TRBJ1-1|TRBV27
CASSPATGPVLHTEAFF
>TRBJ2-7|TRBV29-1
CSVVGLAGGEQYF
>TRBJ1-2|TRBV7-9
CASSESGSGHYGYTF
>TRBJ2-1|TRBV6-2/TRBV6-3
CASRPGTGDYKEQFF
>TRBJ2-5|TRBV2
CASTRTSETQYF
>TRBJ1-1|TRBV5-1
CASSFIELVPNTEAFF
>TRBJ2-6|TRBV28
CASRLAEGANVLTF
>TRBJ1-2|TRBV7-2
CASSPQGFLNYGYTF
>TRBJ2-5|TRBV5-6
CASSFAEGTQYF
>TRBJ2-3|TRBV27
CASSPRGAGGVSDTQYF